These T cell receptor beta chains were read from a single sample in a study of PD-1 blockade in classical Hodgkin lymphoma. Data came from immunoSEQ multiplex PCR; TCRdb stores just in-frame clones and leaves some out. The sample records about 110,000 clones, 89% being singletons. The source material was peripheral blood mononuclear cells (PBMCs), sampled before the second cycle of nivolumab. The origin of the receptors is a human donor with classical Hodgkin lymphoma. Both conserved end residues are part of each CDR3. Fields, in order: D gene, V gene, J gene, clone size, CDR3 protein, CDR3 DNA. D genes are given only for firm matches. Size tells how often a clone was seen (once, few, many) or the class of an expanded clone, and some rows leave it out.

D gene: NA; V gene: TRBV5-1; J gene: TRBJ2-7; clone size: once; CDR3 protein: CASSLDTSQYF; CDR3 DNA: TGCGCCAGCAGCTTGGACACGTCGCAGTACTTC
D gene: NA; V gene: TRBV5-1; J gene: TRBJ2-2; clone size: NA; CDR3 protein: CASTDQTSNTGELFF; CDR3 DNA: TGCGCCAGCACCGACCAAACCTCGAACACCGGGGAGCTGTTTTTT
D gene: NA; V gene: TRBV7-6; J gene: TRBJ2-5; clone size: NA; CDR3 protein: CASSLIPGPETQYF; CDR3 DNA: TGTGCCAGCAGCTTGATACCGGGCCCAGAGACCCAGTACTTC
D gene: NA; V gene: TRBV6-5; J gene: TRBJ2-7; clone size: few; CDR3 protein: CASSTQSYEQYF; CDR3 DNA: TGTGCCAGCAGTACCCAATCCTACGAGCAGTACTTC
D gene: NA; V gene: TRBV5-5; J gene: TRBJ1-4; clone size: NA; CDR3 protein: CASSGISEKLFF; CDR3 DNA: TGTGCCAGCAGCGGTATTAGTGAAAAACTGTTTTTT
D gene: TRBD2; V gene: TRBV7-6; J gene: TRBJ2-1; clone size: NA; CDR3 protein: CASSSRTSEEQFF; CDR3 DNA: TGTGCCAGCAGCTCCCGGACTAGCGAGGAGCAGTTCTTC
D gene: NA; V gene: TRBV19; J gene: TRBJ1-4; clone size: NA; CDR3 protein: CASSPTALNEKLFF; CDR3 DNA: TGTGCCAGTAGTCCTACAGCTCTTAATGAAAAACTGTTTTTT
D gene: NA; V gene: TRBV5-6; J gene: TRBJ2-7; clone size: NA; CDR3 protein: CASSLVQGPNREQYF; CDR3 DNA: TGTGCCAGCAGCTTGGTTCAGGGTCCTAATAGGGAGCAGTACTTC
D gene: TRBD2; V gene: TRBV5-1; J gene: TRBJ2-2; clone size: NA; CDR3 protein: CASKGALADTGELFF; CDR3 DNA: TGCGCCAGCAAAGGGGCACTAGCGGACACCGGGGAGCTGTTTTTT
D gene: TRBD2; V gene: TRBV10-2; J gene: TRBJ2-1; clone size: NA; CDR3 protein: CASSPGLAGGYNEQFF; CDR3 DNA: TGCGCCAGCAGTCCCGGACTAGCGGGCGGGTACAATGAGCAGTTCTTC
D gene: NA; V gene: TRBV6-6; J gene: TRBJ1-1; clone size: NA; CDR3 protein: CASSINLGGTRAFF; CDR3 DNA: TGTGCCAGCAGCATCAACTTGGGCGGGACACGAGCTTTCTTT
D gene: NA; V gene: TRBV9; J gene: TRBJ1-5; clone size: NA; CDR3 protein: CASSSSGGPQPQHF; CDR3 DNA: TGTGCCAGCAGCTCCTCCGGTGGGCCTCAGCCCCAGCATTTT
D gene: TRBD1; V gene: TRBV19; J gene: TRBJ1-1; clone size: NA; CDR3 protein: CASSMATTGGNTEAFF; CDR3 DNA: TGTGCCAGTAGTATGGCCACTACAGGGGGCAACACTGAAGCTTTCTTT
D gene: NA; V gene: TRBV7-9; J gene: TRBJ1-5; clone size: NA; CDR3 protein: CASSTGYNQPQHF; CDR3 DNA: TGTGCCAGCAGTACAGGATACAATCAGCCCCAGCATTTT
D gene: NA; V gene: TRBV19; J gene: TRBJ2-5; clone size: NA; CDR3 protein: CASSIGQRQGETQYF; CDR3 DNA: TGTGCCAGTAGTATTGGTCAGAGGCAGGGGGAGACCCAGTACTTC
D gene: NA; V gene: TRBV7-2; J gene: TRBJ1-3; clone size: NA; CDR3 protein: CASSLERTAGNTIYF; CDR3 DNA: TGTGCCAGCAGCTTAGAGAGGACAGCTGGAAACACCATATATTTT
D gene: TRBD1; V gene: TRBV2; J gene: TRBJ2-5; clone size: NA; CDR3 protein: CASGTGGRQETQYF; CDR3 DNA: TGTGCCTCAGGGACAGGGGGCCGGCAAGAGACCCAGTACTTC
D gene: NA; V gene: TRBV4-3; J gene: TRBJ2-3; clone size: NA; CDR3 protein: CASSQGRLVRGTDTQYF; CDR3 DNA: TGCGCCAGCAGCCAAGGTCGACTAGTAAGGGGTACAGATACGCAGTATTTT
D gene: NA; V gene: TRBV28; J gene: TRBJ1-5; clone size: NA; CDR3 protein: CASSLYDSRNQPQHF; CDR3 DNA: TGTGCCAGCAGTTTATACGACAGTCGAAATCAGCCCCAGCATTTT
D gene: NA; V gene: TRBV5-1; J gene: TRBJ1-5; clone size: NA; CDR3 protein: CASSLNSNQPQHF; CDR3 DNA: TGCGCCAGCAGCCTCAATAGCAATCAGCCCCAGCATTTT
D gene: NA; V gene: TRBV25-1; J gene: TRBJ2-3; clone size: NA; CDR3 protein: CASSEGEFGTQYF; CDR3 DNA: TGTGCCAGCAGTGAGGGGGAATTCGGTACGCAGTATTTT
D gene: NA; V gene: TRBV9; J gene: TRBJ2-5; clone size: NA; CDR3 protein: CASSVEIDFTRETQYF; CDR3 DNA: TGTGCCAGCAGCGTAGAAATCGACTTTACTCGAGAGACCCAGTACTTC